This TCR beta chain was observed in a study of blood T cell repertoires in COVID-19. Across the study: Samples came from the United States, Italy and Spain, spanning acute and convalescent COVID-19.

TCRdb's copy holds only in-frame clones and misses some; the assay was immunoSEQ multiplex PCR. There are a few hundred thousand clones in the sample; approximately 89% occur only once, and less than 2% lies in the top ten. CDR3 length: 15 residues. CDR1 and CDR2 (germline): SGHAT, FQNNGV. Germline trimming cut 5 bases from V and 5 bases from J; bases unmatched to any gene: 9. Those enrolled, adults aged roughly 18 to 100 years, came from about two dozen US areas. V gene TRBV11-2 combines with J gene TRBJ2-1, with TRBD2 matching 7 bases. Sequencing input: PBMCs or T cells enriched from blood (not recorded which). This TCR derives from a woman aged 25 to 39 who had recovered from COVID-19. The CDR3 loop is CASSLGLGGNNEQFF. The CDR3 DNA is TGTGCCAGCAGCCTCGGACTAGGAGGCAACAATGAGCAGTTCTTC.